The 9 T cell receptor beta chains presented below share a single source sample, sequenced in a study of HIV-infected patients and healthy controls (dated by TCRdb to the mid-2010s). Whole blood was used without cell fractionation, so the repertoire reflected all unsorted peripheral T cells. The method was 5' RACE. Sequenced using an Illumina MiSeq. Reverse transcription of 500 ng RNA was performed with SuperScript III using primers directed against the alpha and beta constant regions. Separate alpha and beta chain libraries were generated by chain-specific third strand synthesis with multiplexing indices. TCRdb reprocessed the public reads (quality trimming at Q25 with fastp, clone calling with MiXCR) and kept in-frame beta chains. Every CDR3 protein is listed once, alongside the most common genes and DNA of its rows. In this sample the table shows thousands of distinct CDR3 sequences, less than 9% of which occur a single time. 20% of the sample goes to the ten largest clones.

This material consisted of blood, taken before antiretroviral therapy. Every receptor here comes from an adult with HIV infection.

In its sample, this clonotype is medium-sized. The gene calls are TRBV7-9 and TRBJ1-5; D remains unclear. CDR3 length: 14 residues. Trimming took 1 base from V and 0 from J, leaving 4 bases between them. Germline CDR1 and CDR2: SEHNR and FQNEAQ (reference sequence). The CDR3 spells CASSLDNSNQPQHF. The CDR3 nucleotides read TGTGCCAGCAGCTTAGACAATAGCAATCAGCCCCAGCATTTT.

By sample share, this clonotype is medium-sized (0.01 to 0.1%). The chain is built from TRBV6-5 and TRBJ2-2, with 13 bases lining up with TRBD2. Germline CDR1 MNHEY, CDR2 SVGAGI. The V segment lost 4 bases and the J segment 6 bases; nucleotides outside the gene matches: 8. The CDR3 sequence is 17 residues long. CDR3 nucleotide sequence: TGTGCCAGCAGTTCAAGACTAGCGGGAGGCCGGGCCGGGGAGCTGTTTTTT. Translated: CASSSRLAGGRAGELFF.

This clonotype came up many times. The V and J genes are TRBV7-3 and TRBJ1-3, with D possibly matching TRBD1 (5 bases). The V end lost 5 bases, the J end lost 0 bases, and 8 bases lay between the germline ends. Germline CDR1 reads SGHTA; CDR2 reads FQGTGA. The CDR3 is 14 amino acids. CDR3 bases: TGTGCCAGCAGCCCGGACATCTCTGGAAACACCATATATTTT. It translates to CASSPDISGNTIYF. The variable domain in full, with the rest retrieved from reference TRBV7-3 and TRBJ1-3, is GAGVSQTPSNKVTEKGKYVELRCDPISGHTALYWYRQSLGQGPEFLIYFQGTGAADDSGLPNDRFFAVRPEGSVSTLKIQRTERGDSAVYLCASSPDISGNTIYFGEGSWLTVV.

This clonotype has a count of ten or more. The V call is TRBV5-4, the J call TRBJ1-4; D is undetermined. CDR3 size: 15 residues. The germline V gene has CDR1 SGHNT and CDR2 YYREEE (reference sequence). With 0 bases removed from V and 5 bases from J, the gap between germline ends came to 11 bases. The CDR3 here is CASSLANLGNEKLFF. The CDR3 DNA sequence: TGTGCCAGCAGCTTGGCCAATCTAGGGAATGAAAAACTGTTTTTT.

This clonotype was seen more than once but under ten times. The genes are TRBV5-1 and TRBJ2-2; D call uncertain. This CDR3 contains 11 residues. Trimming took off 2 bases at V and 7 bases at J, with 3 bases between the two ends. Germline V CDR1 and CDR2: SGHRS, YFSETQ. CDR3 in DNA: TGCGCCAGCAGCTTTCTCGGGGAGCTGTTTTTT. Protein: CASSFLGELFF.

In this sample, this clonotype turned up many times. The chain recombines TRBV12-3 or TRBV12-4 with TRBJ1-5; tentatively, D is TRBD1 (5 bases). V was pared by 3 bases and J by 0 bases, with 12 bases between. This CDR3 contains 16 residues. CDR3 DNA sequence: TGTGCCAGCAGTTTCGGGGCAGCTGCTAGCAATCAGCCCCAGCATTTT. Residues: CASSFGAAASNQPQHF.

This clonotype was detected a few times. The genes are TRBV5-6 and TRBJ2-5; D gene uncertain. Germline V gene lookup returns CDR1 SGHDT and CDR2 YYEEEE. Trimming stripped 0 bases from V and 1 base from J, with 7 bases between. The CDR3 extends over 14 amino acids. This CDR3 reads CASSLGYLQETQYF. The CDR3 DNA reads TGTGCCAGCAGCTTGGGATATCTCCAAGAGACCCAGTACTTC.

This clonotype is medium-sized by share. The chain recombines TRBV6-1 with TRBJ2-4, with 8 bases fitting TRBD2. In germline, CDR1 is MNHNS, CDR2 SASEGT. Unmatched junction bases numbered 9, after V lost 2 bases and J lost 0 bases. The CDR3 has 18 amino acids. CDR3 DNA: TGTGCCAGCAGTGAACGAGCGGGAGAGAGATCAGCCAAAAACATTCAGTACTTC. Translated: CASSERAGERSAKNIQYF.

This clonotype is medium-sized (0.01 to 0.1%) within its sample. DNA of the CDR3: TGCGCCAGCAGCTTTCCACCGGGACGGGGGACAGATACGCAGTATTTT. Residues: CASSFPPGRGTDTQYF. This chain links TRBV5-1 with TRBJ2-3; perhaps TRBD2 as D (6 bases). Germline CDR1 SGHRS, CDR2 YFSETQ. This CDR3 region has 16 residues. V was trimmed by 2 bases and J by 3 bases, leaving 16 bases between them.